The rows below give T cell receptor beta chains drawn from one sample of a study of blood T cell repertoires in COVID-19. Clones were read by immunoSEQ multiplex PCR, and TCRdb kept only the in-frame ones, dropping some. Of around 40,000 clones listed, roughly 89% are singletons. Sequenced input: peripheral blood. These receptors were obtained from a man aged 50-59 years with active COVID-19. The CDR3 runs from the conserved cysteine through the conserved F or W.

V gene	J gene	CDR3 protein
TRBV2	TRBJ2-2	CASKWGGTGELFF
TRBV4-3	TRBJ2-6	CASSQSGAAGANVLTF
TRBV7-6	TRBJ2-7	CASSFSGTSDYEQYF
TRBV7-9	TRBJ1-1	CASSPTTGDTEAFF
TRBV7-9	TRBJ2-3	CASSLDGLLSTDTQYF
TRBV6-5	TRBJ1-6	CASRDRGSYNSPLHF
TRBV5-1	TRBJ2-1	CASSLVGLAGNEQFF
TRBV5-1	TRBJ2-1	CASSLVASGSSYNEQFF
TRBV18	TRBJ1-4	CASSPRFSPATNEKLFF
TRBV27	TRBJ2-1	CASSFAVSSYNEQFF
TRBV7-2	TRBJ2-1	CASSLVSSQPNNEQFF
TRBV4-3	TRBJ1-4	CASSQDRPGATNEKLFF
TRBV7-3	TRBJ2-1	CASSAGLAGVYNEQFF
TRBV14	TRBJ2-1	CASSQDLAGREQFF
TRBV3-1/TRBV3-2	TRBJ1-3	CASSQENRAGNTIYF
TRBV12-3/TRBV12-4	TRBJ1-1	CASSLTGSTEAFF
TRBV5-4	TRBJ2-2	CASSAGTSGRTGELFF
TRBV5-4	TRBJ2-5	CASSSGPLLGETQYF
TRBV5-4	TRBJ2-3	CASSSRTSPSTDTQYF
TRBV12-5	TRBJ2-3	CASGLLSTDTQYF
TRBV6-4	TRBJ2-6	CASSDPSSGANVLTF
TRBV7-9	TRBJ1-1	CASSLAAGRDTEAFF
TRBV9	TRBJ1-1	CASSSPGTEAFF
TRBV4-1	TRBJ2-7	CASSQEALANLGYEQYF
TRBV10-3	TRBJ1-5	CAISDSDRESQPQHF
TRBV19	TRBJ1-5	CASSQGTHQPQHF
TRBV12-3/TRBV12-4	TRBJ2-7	CASSFGESREQYF
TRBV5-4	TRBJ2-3	CASSFEGLVNTDTQYF
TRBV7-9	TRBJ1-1	CASSLRTGANTEAFF
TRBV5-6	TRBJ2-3	CASSITSGGRADTQYF
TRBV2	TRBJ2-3	CASSDLVQILAGVVTQYF
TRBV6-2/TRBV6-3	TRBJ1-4	CASTPTREKLFF
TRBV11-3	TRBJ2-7	CASSSGTGGEQYF
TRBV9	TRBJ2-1	CASSVYLNEQFF
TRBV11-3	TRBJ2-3	CASSLEWRSLGGSSTDTQYF
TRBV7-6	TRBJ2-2	CASSLAQLSTSGRYTGELFF
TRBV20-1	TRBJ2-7	CSASPRTSGRGVYEQYF
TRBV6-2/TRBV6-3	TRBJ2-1	CASNPGQGPYNEQFF
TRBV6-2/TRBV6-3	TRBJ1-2	CASSYSNRYGYTF
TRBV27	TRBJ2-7	CASGRGNEQYF
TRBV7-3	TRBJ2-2	CASRLTSGPLNTGELFF
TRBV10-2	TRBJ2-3	CASSKSSSTDTQYF
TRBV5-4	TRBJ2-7	CASSLGAQGGSHYEQYF
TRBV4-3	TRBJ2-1	CANSKYRDSSYNEQFF
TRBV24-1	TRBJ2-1	CATSDWGRDNEQFF
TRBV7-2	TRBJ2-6	CASSSFSGANVLTF
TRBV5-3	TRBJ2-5	CARSSVTERKETQYF
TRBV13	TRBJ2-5	CASSQLADQETQYF
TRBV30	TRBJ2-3	CAWRTSGRPYF
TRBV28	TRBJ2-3	CASSLRAGHTDTQYF
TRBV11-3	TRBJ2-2	CASSLVPRSGTGELFF
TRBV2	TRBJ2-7	CASIPGQGAREQYF
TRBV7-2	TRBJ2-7	CASSGRLAKQYF
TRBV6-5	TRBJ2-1	CASSDTGEPYNEQFF
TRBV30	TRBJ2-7	CAWSRGSRNSYEQYF